These T cell receptor beta chains were read from a single sample in a study of blood T cells in healthy people across ages. TCRdb re-called the 5' RACE reads through MiXCR, storing one row per CDR3 protein. Counted here are 750,000 to 950,000 distinct CDR3 sequences, around half occurring once; the ten biggest clones make up about 42%. Sequencing used blood. The receptors originated from a man older than 75 in good health. Each CDR3 is given with its conserved first and last residue. A D gene is named only where the DNA matches it firmly. Not all rows give a size; the values are once, few, many and, for expanded clones, a class.

J gene	V gene	D gene	clone size	CDR3 DNA	CDR3 protein
TRBJ2-1	TRBV24-1	.	.	TGTGCCACCAGTGATCCGGCTCCCTACAATGAGCAGTTCTTC	CATSDPAPYNEQFF
TRBJ2-1	TRBV28	.	.	TGTGCCAGCAGTTTCCCCGGGACTTCCTACAATGAGCAGTTCTTC	CASSFPGTSYNEQFF
TRBJ2-7	TRBV29-1	.	few	TGCAGCGCCCGTGCACAGGTTTTCCCAACTTCCTACGAGCAGTACTTC	CSARAQVFPTSYEQYF
TRBJ2-1	TRBV7-9	TRBD2	.	TGTGCCAGCAGCTCTAACCGGGACTATCAATGGTATGAGCAGTTCTTC	CASSSNRDYQWYEQFF
TRBJ1-2	TRBV20-1	.	few	TGCAGTGCTAGAGATGCAGCTAACTATGGCTACACCTTC	CSARDAANYGYTF
TRBJ1-2	TRBV12-3/TRBV12-4	.	few	TGTGCCAGCAGTTTGAGGGATTGGGGCTACACCTTC	CASSLRDWGYTF
TRBJ2-1	TRBV20-1	TRBD1	.	TGCAGTGCTTTTCCCCTCAGGGGGCCAGACTACAATGAGCAGTTCTTC	CSAFPLRGPDYNEQFF
TRBJ2-1	TRBV7-9	.	.	TGTGCCAGCAGCTTAGGGGAGACCCAGTTCTTC	CASSLGETQFF
TRBJ2-1	TRBV29-1	.	.	TGCAGCGGCTGGTTTCGGGGGGCGGGATACAATGAGCAGTTCTTC	CSGWFRGAGYNEQFF
TRBJ2-7	TRBV2	TRBD2	.	TGTGCCAGCAGTGAAGGACTAGCGGGCCTAGCCTACGAGCAGTACTTC	CASSEGLAGLAYEQYF
TRBJ2-1	TRBV6-5	TRBD1	.	TGTGCCAGCAGTTACTCGGGGGACAGTTACAATGAGCAGTTCTTC	CASSYSGDSYNEQFF
TRBJ2-7	TRBV3-1	.	.	TGTGCCAGCAGCCCAGGGGGGATTAGCGGGCCAGACTACGAGCAGTACTTC	CASSPGGISGPDYEQYF
TRBJ1-5	TRBV29-1	TRBD1	few	TGCAGCGTTAGGGGAGGCGGACAGGACAATCAGCCCCAGCATTTT	CSVRGGGQDNQPQHF
TRBJ1-2	TRBV5-1	.	.	TGCGCCAGCAGCTTGGGGGTCCTACATCGGGATGGCTACACCTTC	CASSLGVLHRDGYTF
TRBJ2-5	TRBV9	TRBD2	.	TGTGCCAGCAGTCCAGTAGCGGGAGGGCAAGAGACCCAGTACTTC	CASSPVAGGQETQYF
TRBJ1-5	TRBV20-1	.	few	TGCAGTGCTAGACCGGCAGGCAATCAGCCCCAGCATTTT	CSARPAGNQPQHF
TRBJ2-5	TRBV6-1	.	.	TGTGCCAGCACTCACGTGGGGCAAGAGACCCAGTACTTC	CASTHVGQETQYF
TRBJ2-7	TRBV20-1	TRBD2	once	TGCAGTGCCAGGGTATGGCGGGAGGCCTCCTACGAGCAGTACTTC	CSARVWREASYEQYF
TRBJ2-1	TRBV2	.	few	TGTGCCAGCGAAGGGGGGGACGGGATTGTTTCCTACAATGAGCAGTTCTTC	CASEGGDGIVSYNEQFF
TRBJ1-6	TRBV30	.	.	TGTGCCTGGAGTGAAGTTTTCCTCAGCTTAGATTCACCCCTCCACTTT	CAWSEVFLSLDSPLHF
TRBJ2-1	TRBV25-1	.	.	TGTGCCAGCAGTGATTGGGCAGGGTCCTACAATGAGCAGTTCTTC	CASSDWAGSYNEQFF
TRBJ2-1	TRBV29-1	.	once	TGCAGCGTTGAGGGGGGGCACGGGTCCTACAATGAGCAGTTCTTC	CSVEGGHGSYNEQFF
TRBJ2-3	TRBV12-3/TRBV12-4	.	.	TGTGCCAGCAGTCCTATGCAAGGTCGAGGAGATATGCAATATTTT	CASSPMQGRGDMQYF
TRBJ2-7	TRBV5-1	TRBD1	.	TGCGCCAGCAGCTTGGCAGGGGGCCTTGACGAGCAGTACTTC	CASSLAGGLDEQYF
TRBJ1-2	TRBV29-1	.	.	TGCAGCGTTGGTGAACTCGCCGATGGCTACACCTTC	CSVGELADGYTF
TRBJ2-1	TRBV3-1	TRBD2	few	TGTGCCAGCAGCCAAGAAGCCCTAGCGGGGGGCGAGCAGTTCTTC	CASSQEALAGGEQFF
TRBJ1-2	TRBV29-1	.	.	TGCAGCGTCCTGACAGGCCCAGGCCGTGGCTACACCTTC	CSVLTGPGRGYTF
TRBJ2-1	TRBV25-1	TRBD2	.	TGTGCCAGCAGTGACCCAGGGACTAGCGGGAATCTCCGGAACGAGCAGTTCTTC	CASSDPGTSGNLRNEQFF
TRBJ2-5	TRBV27	TRBD1	.	TGTGCCAGCAGTCCACGCCTCTCCGGGACAGGGGTTACGGAGACCCAGTACTTC	CASSPRLSGTGVTETQYF
TRBJ1-2	TRBV30	.	.	TGTGCCTGGAGTCCTCTCTATGGCTACACCTTC	CAWSPLYGYTF
TRBJ2-1	TRBV5-5	TRBD2	.	TGTGCCAGCAGCTGGGGGACTAGCGGGACCGTCTGGGAGTTCTTC	CASSWGTSGTVWEFF
TRBJ1-2	TRBV3-1	.	.	TGTGCCAGCAGCCAAGATAGCCGGTCAGGCTACACCTTC	CASSQDSRSGYTF
TRBJ2-1	TRBV27	TRBD1	.	TGTGCCGGGAGGACAGGGGGCTCTGAGCAGTTCTTC	CAGRTGGSEQFF
TRBJ1-4	TRBV27	.	once	TGTGCCAGCAGTAAGAGGGACGGGACACTCTATGAAAAACTGTTTTTT	CASSKRDGTLYEKLFF
TRBJ2-3	TRBV6-6	.	.	TGTGCCAGCAGCCCAGCGAGGGGGGGATACGCGTATTTT	CASSPARGGYAYF
TRBJ2-7	TRBV20-1	.	few	TGCAGTGCTAGGAATGGAGGTTTCAACGAGCAGTACTTC	CSARNGGFNEQYF
TRBJ2-4	TRBV2	TRBD1	.	TGTGCCAGCAGTGAATCAATCAGCCAGGGGGCCTTAGCCAAAAACATTCAGTACTTC	CASSESISQGALAKNIQYF
TRBJ2-7	TRBV7-2	.	.	TGTGCCAGCACCCCGGAAGGAGGGCCCTGGTACGAGCAGTACTTC	CASTPEGGPWYEQYF
TRBJ2-3	TRBV5-1	TRBD2	few	TGCGCCAGCAGCCCCACATCTAGCGGGAGGGCCGCGGATACGCAGTATTTT	CASSPTSSGRAADTQYF
TRBJ2-1	TRBV12-3/TRBV12-4	.	.	TGTGCCAGCAGCGAATCTACCCAGCAGTTCTTC	CASSESTQQFF